This TCR beta chain was captured by sequencing in a study of OX40 agonist ivuxolimab in advanced cancers. About the research overall: Patients in the trial were receiving intravenous ivuxolimab every 2 weeks, at doses of 0.01 to 10 mg/kg.

The CDR3 is 15 amino acids. The ends lost 4 bases at V and 0 bases at J; junction bases unmatched: 4. The germline CDR1 and CDR2 sequences are SNHLY and FYNNEI. Findings of the study overall: Average numbers of expanded clones were greater in CD8+ T cells than in CD4+.

With regard to this clone: Its antigen is currently unknown.

TCRdb's table, derived via immunoSEQ multiplex PCR, lists solely in-frame clones and lacks some. The sample carries 48,000 or so clones, more than 75% recorded once. The source material was CD4+ or CD8+ T cells sorted from blood, sampled in a trial of the OX40 agonist ivuxolimab. The TCR comes from an adult with an advanced solid tumor such as melanoma, head and neck, liver or kidney cancer. The chain joins TRBV2 to TRBJ2-3; 7 bases are a match to TRBD1. The CDR3 DNA reads as TGTGCCAGCAGTGGGGTGACAGGGAGCACAGATACGCAGTATTTT. Residues: CASSGVTGSTDTQYF.